This TCR beta chain was sequenced in a study of Graves' ophthalmopathy and Graves' hyperthyroidism. Study overall: Ahead of any treatment, peripheral blood was obtained at the initial diagnosis.

There are a few counts of this clonotype. The sequenced template was RNA, covering the TCR beta CDR3 region. The workflow started with a first-round RT-PCR run with HTBI primers and then moved on to a second-round multiplex PCR. TCRdb recomputed calls from the multiplex PCR reads with MiXCR, one row per CDR3 protein. The sample contains 400,000 to 450,000 distinct CDR3 sequences, about 21% of which appear only once. Germline assignment: CDR1 MGHRA and CDR2 YSYEKL. The CDR3 has 16 amino acids. Trimming removed 1 base from V and 7 bases from J; junction bases left unmatched: 7. This clonotype was obtained from a woman under 30 with stable Graves' hyperthyroidism. Material for sequencing was peripheral blood. V and J are TRBV4-1 and TRBJ2-2, with 9 bases identical to TRBD2. As DNA, the CDR3 is TGCGCCAGCAGCCAAGGGAGCGGGAGGAAGCACGGGGAGCTGTTTTTT. This gives the protein CASSQGSGRKHGELFF.